This T cell receptor beta chain was identified in a study of OX40 agonist ivuxolimab in advanced cancers. Study-level results: Clonal expansion was among the lowest in partial responders at 0.1-3.0 mg/kg, especially CD8+.

The CDR3 runs 13 residues. Germline assignment: CDR1 LGHNA and CDR2 YSLEER. The germline V and J ends were trimmed by 4 bases and 6 bases, with 13 bases remaining between them. Concerning this clone itself: What it recognizes is unknown.

TCRdb's copy holds only in-frame clones and misses some; the assay was immunoSEQ multiplex PCR. The table records tens of thousands of clones, more than 65% of them present only once. Source: CD4+ or CD8+ T cells sorted from blood, taken in a trial of the OX40 agonist ivuxolimab. The TCR sequence derives from an adult with an advanced solid tumor such as melanoma, head and neck, liver or kidney cancer. The V call is TRBV4-3, the J call TRBJ2-7; D is unclear. CDR3 bases: TGCGCCAGCAGCCCTACAGTTGGAAGCGAGCAGTACTTC. Translating it yields CASSPTVGSEQYF.